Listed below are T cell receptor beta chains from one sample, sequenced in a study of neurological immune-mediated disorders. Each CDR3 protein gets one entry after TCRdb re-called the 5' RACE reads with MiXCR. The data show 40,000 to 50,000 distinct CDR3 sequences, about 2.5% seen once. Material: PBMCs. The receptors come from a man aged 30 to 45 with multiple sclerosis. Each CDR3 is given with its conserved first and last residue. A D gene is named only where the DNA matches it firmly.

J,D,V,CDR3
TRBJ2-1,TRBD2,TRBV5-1,CASSLTAGDRTDEQFF
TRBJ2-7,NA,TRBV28,CASSWTSYEQYF
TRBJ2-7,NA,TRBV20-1,CSARSPAGVQSYEQYF
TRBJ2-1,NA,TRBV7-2,CASSLEGGIGYNEQFF
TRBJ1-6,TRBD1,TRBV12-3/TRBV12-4,CASSLGRGPLHF
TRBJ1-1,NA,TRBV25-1,CASTPLGGANTEAFF
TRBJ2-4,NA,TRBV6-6,CASSSDYPQTKNIQYF
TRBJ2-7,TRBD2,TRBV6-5,CASSFVAGGVSYEQYF
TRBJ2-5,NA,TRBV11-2,CASSLEGAAGPQETQYF
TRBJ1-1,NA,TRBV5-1,CASSLSGMNTEAFF
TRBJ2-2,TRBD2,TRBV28,CASSLGAGGPQNTGELFF
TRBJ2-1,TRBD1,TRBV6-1,CASISGTELYNEQFF
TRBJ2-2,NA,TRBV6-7,CASRRRRRVGTGELFF
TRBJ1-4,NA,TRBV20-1,CSARTASDGDEKLFF
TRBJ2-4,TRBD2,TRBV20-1,CSARGRAGGFSSGYIQYF
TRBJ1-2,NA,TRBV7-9,CASSSTERWPYGYTF
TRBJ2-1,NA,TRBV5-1,CASSLAPVYNEQFF
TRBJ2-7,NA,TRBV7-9,CASSHVAAGAYYEQYF
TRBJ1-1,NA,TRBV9,CASSGRAGRSEAFF
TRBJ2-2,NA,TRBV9,CASSVWRVNTGELFF
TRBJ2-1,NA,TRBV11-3,CASSLGPTEQFF
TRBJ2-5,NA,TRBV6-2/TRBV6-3,CASSYSLGQTGGWTQYF
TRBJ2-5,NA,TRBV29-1,CSALAAQETQYF
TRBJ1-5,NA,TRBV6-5,CASRPALGKEDQPQHF
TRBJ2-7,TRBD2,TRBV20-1,CSANSGRKYEQYF
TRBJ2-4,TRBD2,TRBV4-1,CASSQELAGGRGGDIQYF
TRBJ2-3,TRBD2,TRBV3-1,CASSQEGSLLAPFTDTQYF
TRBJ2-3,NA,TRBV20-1,CSAREPIWNTQYF
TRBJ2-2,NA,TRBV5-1,CASSLGAGTQNTGELFF
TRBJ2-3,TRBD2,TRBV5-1,CASSLGTSGRAYTDTQYF
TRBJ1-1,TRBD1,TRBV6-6,CASIHRGRTEAFF
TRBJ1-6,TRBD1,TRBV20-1,CSADNRDRGSPLHF
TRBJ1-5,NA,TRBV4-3,CASSQEFGQYSNQPQHF
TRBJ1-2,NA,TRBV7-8,CASSTDPTF
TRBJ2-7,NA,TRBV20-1,CSASPGHEQYF
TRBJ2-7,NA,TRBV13,CASSPNLRIAYEQYF
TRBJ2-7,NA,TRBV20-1,CSARDRRTYEQYF
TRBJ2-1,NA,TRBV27,CASSLGSSGDEQFF
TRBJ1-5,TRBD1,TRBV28,CASLPGQMNQPQHF
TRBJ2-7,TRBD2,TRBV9,CASSGSAGLAVYEQYF
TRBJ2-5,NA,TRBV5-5,CASSLSPNKQETQYF
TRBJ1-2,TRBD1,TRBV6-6,CASSYTGQGGYGYTF
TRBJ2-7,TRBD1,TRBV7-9,CASSETGFSYEQYF
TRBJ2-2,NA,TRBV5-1,CASSLAPPNTGELFF
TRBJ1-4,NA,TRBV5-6,CASSLVTREKLFF
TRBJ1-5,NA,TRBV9,CASSSGQYSNQPQHF
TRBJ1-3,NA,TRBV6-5,CASRVDRYSGNTIYF
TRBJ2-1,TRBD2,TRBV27,CASSLWASGGSNEQFF
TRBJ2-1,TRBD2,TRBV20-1,CSAFPAGTSSHNEQFF
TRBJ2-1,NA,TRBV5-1,CASSGTVPGTADNEQFF
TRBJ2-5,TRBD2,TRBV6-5,CASSYPGGGETQYF
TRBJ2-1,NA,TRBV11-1,CASSLLRGRSYNEQFF
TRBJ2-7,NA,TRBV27,CASSVRGPSYEQYF